This is a list of T cell receptor beta chains from one sample in a study of blood T cell repertoires in COVID-19. Sequencing used immunoSEQ multiplex PCR; TCRdb keeps in-frame clones, though not all of them. The top ten hold over 0.85% of the sample, which has 30,000 to 40,000 clones, over 85% seen once. Sequenced material: peripheral blood. The receptors come from a male donor with active COVID-19. The CDR3 runs from the conserved cysteine through the conserved F or W. Fields, in order: clone size, CDR3 length, V gene, D gene, J gene, CDR3 protein, CDR3 DNA. The D gene is left open where the match is weak. Size is stated for part of the rows, as once, few or many counts, or as a class when the clone is expanded.

clone_size: .; cdr3_length: 16; v_call: TRBV4-2; d_call: TRBD2; j_call: TRBJ2-5; cdr3_aa: CASSDRLAGGGETQYF; cdr3_nt: TGTGCCAGCAGCGATAGACTAGCGGGGGGTGGAGAGACCCAGTACTTC
clone_size: .; cdr3_length: 15; v_call: TRBV7-8; d_call: .; j_call: TRBJ2-6; cdr3_aa: CASSLTPVGANVLTF; cdr3_nt: TGTGCCAGCAGCCTCACTCCGGTTGGGGCCAACGTCCTGACTTTC
clone_size: once; cdr3_length: 14; v_call: TRBV6-5; d_call: .; j_call: TRBJ2-1; cdr3_aa: CASKEESFYNEQFF; cdr3_nt: TGTGCCAGCAAGGAGGAATCCTTTTACAATGAGCAGTTCTTC
clone_size: once; cdr3_length: 15; v_call: TRBV6-6; d_call: TRBD1; j_call: TRBJ1-2; cdr3_aa: CASSPQGQGFYGYTF; cdr3_nt: TGTGCCAGCAGTCCCCAGGGACAGGGGTTCTATGGCTACACCTTC
clone_size: .; cdr3_length: 13; v_call: TRBV15; d_call: .; j_call: TRBJ1-2; cdr3_aa: CATSRAMEGGYTF; cdr3_nt: TGTGCCACCAGCAGAGCTATGGAGGGTGGCTACACCTTC
clone_size: .; cdr3_length: 12; v_call: TRBV30; d_call: .; j_call: TRBJ2-7; cdr3_aa: CAWSRTAGEQYF; cdr3_nt: TGTGCCTGGAGCCGGACAGCGGGAGAGCAGTACTTC
clone_size: .; cdr3_length: 15; v_call: TRBV29-1; d_call: .; j_call: TRBJ1-1; cdr3_aa: CSVSFGGGKGTEAFF; cdr3_nt: TGCAGCGTCTCGTTCGGGGGGGGCAAGGGCACTGAAGCTTTCTTT
clone_size: .; cdr3_length: 14; v_call: TRBV12-5; d_call: .; j_call: TRBJ1-1; cdr3_aa: CASGRGTVNTEAFF; cdr3_nt: TGTGCTAGTGGCCGGGGGACGGTGAACACTGAAGCTTTCTTT
clone_size: .; cdr3_length: 16; v_call: TRBV4-1; d_call: .; j_call: TRBJ2-7; cdr3_aa: CASSQPGKKGLYEQYF; cdr3_nt: TGCGCCAGCAGCCAACCCGGGAAAAAAGGGTTATACGAGCAGTACTTC
clone_size: once; cdr3_length: 14; v_call: TRBV5-4; d_call: .; j_call: TRBJ2-2; cdr3_aa: CASAGTDITGELFF; cdr3_nt: TGTGCCAGCGCCGGGACTGATATTACCGGGGAGCTGTTTTTT
clone_size: .; cdr3_length: 12; v_call: TRBV2; d_call: .; j_call: TRBJ1-5; cdr3_aa: CASTGGRQPQHF; cdr3_nt: TGTGCCAGCACCGGAGGGCGACAGCCCCAGCATTTT
clone_size: .; cdr3_length: 15; v_call: TRBV5-8; d_call: .; j_call: TRBJ2-2; cdr3_aa: CASNRLVVPAGELFF; cdr3_nt: TGTGCCAGCAACCGTCTCGTGGTACCGGCCGGGGAGCTGTTTTTT
clone_size: .; cdr3_length: 13; v_call: TRBV7-3; d_call: .; j_call: TRBJ2-1; cdr3_aa: CASSNVGQTQQFF; cdr3_nt: TGTGCCAGCAGCAACGTAGGACAGACCCAGCAGTTCTTC
clone_size: .; cdr3_length: 17; v_call: TRBV5-1; d_call: .; j_call: TRBJ2-1; cdr3_aa: CASGTGTSGRFYNEQFF; cdr3_nt: TGCGCCAGCGGGACCGGGACATCAGGGCGGTTTTACAATGAGCAGTTCTTC
clone_size: .; cdr3_length: 15; v_call: TRBV7-9; d_call: .; j_call: TRBJ2-1; cdr3_aa: CASSFTASFYNEQFF; cdr3_nt: TGTGCCAGCAGCTTTACAGCATCCTTCTACAATGAGCAGTTCTTC
clone_size: .; cdr3_length: 14; v_call: TRBV7-2; d_call: .; j_call: TRBJ1-2; cdr3_aa: CASSPYGIFYGYTF; cdr3_nt: TGTGCCAGCAGCCCATACGGGATATTCTATGGCTACACCTTC
clone_size: .; cdr3_length: 14; v_call: TRBV5-1; d_call: .; j_call: TRBJ1-1; cdr3_aa: CASSLGSSNTEAFF; cdr3_nt: TGCGCCAGCAGCTTGGGTAGTTCGAACACTGAAGCTTTCTTT
clone_size: .; cdr3_length: 16; v_call: TRBV6-2/TRBV6-3; d_call: TRBD2; j_call: TRBJ2-7; cdr3_aa: CASSRTSGGLRYEQYF; cdr3_nt: TGTGCCAGCAGTAGGACTAGCGGGGGCCTCCGCTACGAGCAGTACTTC
clone_size: .; cdr3_length: 15; v_call: TRBV5-1; d_call: TRBD1; j_call: TRBJ1-4; cdr3_aa: CASSLEGQQNEKLFF; cdr3_nt: TGCGCCAGCAGCTTGGAGGGACAGCAGAATGAAAAACTGTTTTTT
clone_size: .; cdr3_length: 16; v_call: TRBV5-4; d_call: TRBD2; j_call: TRBJ2-5; cdr3_aa: CASSLWVAGGEETQYF; cdr3_nt: TGTGCCAGCAGCTTGTGGGTAGCGGGGGGAGAGGAGACCCAGTACTTC
clone_size: .; cdr3_length: 14; v_call: TRBV6-5; d_call: TRBD1; j_call: TRBJ2-7; cdr3_aa: CASSTGTGAYEQYF; cdr3_nt: TGTGCCAGCAGTACCGGGACAGGGGCCTACGAGCAGTACTTC
clone_size: .; cdr3_length: 13; v_call: TRBV6-5; d_call: .; j_call: TRBJ1-2; cdr3_aa: CASSYEGDYGYTF; cdr3_nt: TGTGCCAGCAGTTACGAGGGGGACTATGGCTACACCTTC
clone_size: .; cdr3_length: 14; v_call: TRBV7-9; d_call: TRBD1; j_call: TRBJ1-6; cdr3_aa: CASSSGTENSPLHF; cdr3_nt: TGTGCCAGCAGTTCCGGGACAGAGAATTCACCCCTCCACTTT
clone_size: .; cdr3_length: 14; v_call: TRBV7-2; d_call: TRBD1; j_call: TRBJ1-2; cdr3_aa: CASSFGQGDYGYTF; cdr3_nt: TGTGCCAGCAGCTTCGGACAGGGCGACTATGGCTACACCTTC
clone_size: .; cdr3_length: 16; v_call: TRBV19; d_call: .; j_call: TRBJ2-6; cdr3_aa: CASKERYLSGANVLTF; cdr3_nt: TGTGCCAGTAAGGAGCGCTACCTCTCTGGGGCCAACGTCCTGACTTTC
clone_size: .; cdr3_length: 17; v_call: TRBV2; d_call: .; j_call: TRBJ2-2; cdr3_aa: CASSARSGSSNTGELFF; cdr3_nt: TGTGCCAGCAGTGCCAGGTCGGGGAGTTCGAACACCGGGGAGCTGTTTTTT
clone_size: once; cdr3_length: 15; v_call: TRBV9; d_call: .; j_call: TRBJ1-3; cdr3_aa: CASSSHQGTGNTIYF; cdr3_nt: TGTGCCAGCAGCTCACACCAGGGGACTGGAAACACCATATATTTT
clone_size: .; cdr3_length: 14; v_call: TRBV6-5; d_call: TRBD2; j_call: TRBJ2-7; cdr3_aa: CASTPTGGFGEQYF; cdr3_nt: TGTGCCAGCACCCCCACGGGAGGATTCGGCGAGCAGTACTTC
clone_size: .; cdr3_length: 13; v_call: TRBV5-1; d_call: .; j_call: TRBJ1-2; cdr3_aa: CASRYTPNYGYTF; cdr3_nt: TGCGCCAGCAGGTACACCCCTAACTATGGCTACACCTTC
clone_size: .; cdr3_length: 10; v_call: TRBV20-1; d_call: .; j_call: TRBJ1-2; cdr3_aa: CSATNYGYTF; cdr3_nt: TGCAGTGCTACAAACTATGGCTACACCTTC
clone_size: .; cdr3_length: 13; v_call: TRBV7-8; d_call: .; j_call: TRBJ2-5; cdr3_aa: CASSLDSKETQYF; cdr3_nt: TGTGCCAGCAGCTTAGATTCTAAAGAGACCCAGTACTTC
clone_size: .; cdr3_length: 14; v_call: TRBV24-1; d_call: .; j_call: TRBJ1-5; cdr3_aa: CATSEGTFDQPQHF; cdr3_nt: TGTGCCACCAGTGAGGGGACATTCGATCAGCCCCAGCATTTT
clone_size: .; cdr3_length: 15; v_call: TRBV19; d_call: .; j_call: TRBJ2-3; cdr3_aa: CASRSPGLRTDTQYF; cdr3_nt: TGTGCCAGTAGGTCCCCGGGTCTACGCACAGATACGCAGTATTTT
clone_size: few; cdr3_length: 16; v_call: TRBV19; d_call: .; j_call: TRBJ1-5; cdr3_aa: CASRSMTERANQPQHF; cdr3_nt: TGTGCCAGTCGAAGTATGACGGAGAGGGCTAATCAGCCCCAGCATTTT
clone_size: .; cdr3_length: 16; v_call: TRBV5-4; d_call: TRBD1; j_call: TRBJ2-2; cdr3_aa: CASSSGQNLNTGELFF; cdr3_nt: TGTGCCAGCAGCTCGGGACAGAACCTCAACACCGGGGAGCTGTTTTTT
clone_size: .; cdr3_length: 16; v_call: TRBV29-1; d_call: TRBD1; j_call: TRBJ1-2; cdr3_aa: CSGGQGAGTGNYGYTF; cdr3_nt: TGCAGCGGAGGACAGGGGGCGGGGACCGGTAACTATGGCTACACCTTC
clone_size: .; cdr3_length: 12; v_call: TRBV9; d_call: .; j_call: TRBJ1-2; cdr3_aa: CASSGQRYGYTF; cdr3_nt: TGTGCCAGCAGCGGACAGAGATATGGCTACACCTTC
clone_size: .; cdr3_length: 15; v_call: TRBV5-1; d_call: TRBD1; j_call: TRBJ1-2; cdr3_aa: CASSPGQGSGYGYTF; cdr3_nt: TGCGCCAGCTCCCCGGGACAGGGGTCGGGCTATGGCTACACCTTC
clone_size: .; cdr3_length: 16; v_call: TRBV6-2/TRBV6-3; d_call: .; j_call: TRBJ2-4; cdr3_aa: CASSSTGNLAKNIQYF; cdr3_nt: TGTGCCAGCAGTTCAACAGGCAATCTAGCCAAAAACATTCAGTACTTC
clone_size: .; cdr3_length: 14; v_call: TRBV5-1; d_call: .; j_call: TRBJ2-7; cdr3_aa: CASSPLTTPYEQYF; cdr3_nt: TGCGCCAGCAGCCCCTTAACCACTCCCTACGAGCAGTACTTC